This T cell receptor (beta chain) was captured by sequencing in a study of T cell changes during pregnancy in multiple sclerosis. The table came from immunoSEQ multiplex PCR; TCRdb's copy has only in-frame clones and leaves some out. The sample gives tens of thousands of clones, over 80% of which show up once; roughly 7.4% is in the top ten. The CDR3 extends over 13 amino acids. Germline V gene sequence: CDR1 MNHEY, CDR2 SVGAGI. V lost 2 bases and J lost 5, with 7 bases in between. The sequence derives from a female donor with multiple sclerosis, enrolled in a pregnancy study. V usage is TRBV6-5 and J usage is TRBJ2-1, with D maybe TRBD2 (5 bases). The sample was CD8+ T cells from peripheral blood mononuclear cells, taken in the third trimester of pregnancy. CDR3 amino acids: CASSYRGNNEQFF. CDR3 bases: TGTGCCAGCAGTTACCGGGGTAACAATGAGCAGTTCTTC.